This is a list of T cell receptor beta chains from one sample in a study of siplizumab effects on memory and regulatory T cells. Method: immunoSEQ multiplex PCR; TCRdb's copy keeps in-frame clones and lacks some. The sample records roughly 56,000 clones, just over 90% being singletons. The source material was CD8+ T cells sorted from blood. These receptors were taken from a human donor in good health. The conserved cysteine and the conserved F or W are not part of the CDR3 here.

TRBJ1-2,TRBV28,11,ASYTRPQDGYT
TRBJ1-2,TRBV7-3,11,ASSEGQGNGYT
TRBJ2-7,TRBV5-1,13,ASSLGENSLYEQY
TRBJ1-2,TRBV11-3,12,ASSPSDRVAGYT
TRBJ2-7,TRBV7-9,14,ASSFARDRETYEQY
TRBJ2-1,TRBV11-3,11,ASSLGTANEQF
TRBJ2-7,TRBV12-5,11,ASGLTSSYEQY
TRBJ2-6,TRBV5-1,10,ASSLSGNVLT
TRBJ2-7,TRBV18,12,ASSPPGGPHEQY
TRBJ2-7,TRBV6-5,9,ASSYEARPH
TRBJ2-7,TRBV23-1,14,ASSQSRTREFYEQY
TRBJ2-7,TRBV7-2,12,ASSLEGPVYEQY
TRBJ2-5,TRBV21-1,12,ASSDWTGPETQY
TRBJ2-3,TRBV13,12,ASSYPSEADTQY
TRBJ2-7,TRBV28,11,ASFDRGGHEQY
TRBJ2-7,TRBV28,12,ASIPGLGAYEQY
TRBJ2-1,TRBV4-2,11,ASSQDGVNEQF
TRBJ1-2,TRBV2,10,ASYLSIYGYT
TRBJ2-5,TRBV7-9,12,ASSLLAGLETQY
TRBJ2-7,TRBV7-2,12,ASSPWDRGYEQY
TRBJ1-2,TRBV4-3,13,ASSQDRDRVYGYT
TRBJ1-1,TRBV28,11,ASSLTAVDEAF